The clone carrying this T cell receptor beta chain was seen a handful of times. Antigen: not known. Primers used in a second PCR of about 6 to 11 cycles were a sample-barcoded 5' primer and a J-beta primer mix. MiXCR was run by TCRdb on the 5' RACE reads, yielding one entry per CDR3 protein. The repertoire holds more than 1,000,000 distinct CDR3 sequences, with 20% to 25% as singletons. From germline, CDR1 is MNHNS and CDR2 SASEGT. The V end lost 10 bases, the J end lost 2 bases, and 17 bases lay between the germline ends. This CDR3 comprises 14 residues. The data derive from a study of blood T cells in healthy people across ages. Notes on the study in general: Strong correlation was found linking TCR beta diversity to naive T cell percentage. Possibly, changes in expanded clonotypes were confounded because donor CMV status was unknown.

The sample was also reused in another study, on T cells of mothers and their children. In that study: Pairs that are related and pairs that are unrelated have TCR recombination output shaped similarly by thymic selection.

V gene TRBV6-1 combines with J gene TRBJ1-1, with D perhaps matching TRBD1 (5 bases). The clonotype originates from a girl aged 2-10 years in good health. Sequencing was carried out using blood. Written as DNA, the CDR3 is TGTGCCACACTTCACGGGGACTTAAACACTGAAGCTTTCTTT. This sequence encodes CATLHGDLNTEAFF.